This TCR delta chain was recorded in a study of Vδ1+ human thymocytes. This clone was detected a few times. Antigen: not known. Sequences come from RNA converted to cDNA by reverse transcription. The CDR3 regions were amplified by multiplex PCR from V-gene primers to a constant-region primer. TCRdb ran CATT on the multiplex PCR reads. The sample holds tens of thousands of delta-chain clones, 8.1% seen once. The CDR3 has 16 residues. V was cut by 5 bases and J by 3 bases, with 19 bases left in between. Germline loops: CDR1 TSWWSYY, CDR2 QGS. Study results and limitations: Despite high sort purity, about 20% of thymic T cell receptor delta sequences were Vdelta2. Thymic TRG and TRD repertoires appeared highly polyclonal.

V usage is TRDV1 and J usage is TRDJ1; D is possibly TRDD3 (7 bases). This clonotype was obtained from a child in the first two years of life who had congenital heart surgery. Source material: Vdelta1+ gamma-delta thymocytes from the thymus. The subset was: FACS-sorted CD3+ TCRalphabeta- TCRVdelta1+ TCRVdelta2- thymocytes. CDR3 in DNA: TGTGCTCTTGGGACTCCTACGTGGGGGAGGTCCGATAAACTCATCTTT. Its translation is CALGTPTWGRSDKLIF.